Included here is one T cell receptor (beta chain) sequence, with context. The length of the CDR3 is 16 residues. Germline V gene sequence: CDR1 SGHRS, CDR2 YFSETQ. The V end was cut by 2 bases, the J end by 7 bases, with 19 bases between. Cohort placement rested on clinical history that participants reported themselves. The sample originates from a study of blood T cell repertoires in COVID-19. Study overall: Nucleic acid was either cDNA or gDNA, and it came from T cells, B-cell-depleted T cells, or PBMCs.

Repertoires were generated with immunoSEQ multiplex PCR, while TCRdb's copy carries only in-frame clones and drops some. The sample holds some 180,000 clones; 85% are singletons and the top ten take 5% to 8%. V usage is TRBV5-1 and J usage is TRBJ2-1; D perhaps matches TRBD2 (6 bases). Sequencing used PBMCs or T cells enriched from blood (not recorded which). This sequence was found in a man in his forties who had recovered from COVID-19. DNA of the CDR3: TGCGCCAGCAGCTTCCGGGGGAGCCCCGCGGGGAATGAGCAGTTCTTC. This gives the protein CASSFRGSPAGNEQFF.